The next 14 T cell receptor beta chains were all read from a single sample in a study of CD8 T cells in Susac syndrome. Random hexamers were used to reverse transcribe the RNA input (roughly 0.5 to 1 ug). TCRdb used MiXCR to reprocess the immunoSEQ multiplex PCR reads, holding one entry per CDR3 protein. Here the sample spans 150,000 to 200,000 distinct CDR3 sequences, 93% being singletons. The sequenced material came from CD4+ T cells from PBMCs. The receptors derive from a human donor in good health.

The chain joins TRBV5-6 to TRBJ2-5, with a tentative D call TRBD2 (5 bases). The CDR3 extends over 17 amino acids. The V gene's germline CDR1 is SGHDT and CDR2 YYEEEE. V dropped 1 base and J dropped 4 bases, with 20 bases sitting between them. The CDR3 spells CASSLYGLARVGETQYF. As DNA, the CDR3 is TGTGCCAGCAGCTTGTACGGCCTAGCTCGGGTTGGAGAGACCCAGTACTTC.

This clonotype was counted only a few times. The chain links TRBV6-5 to TRBJ2-7, with a weak D call TRBD1 (5 bases). The V end was cut by 0 bases, the J end by 1 base, with 7 bases between. This CDR3 comprises 14 residues. The germline gives CDR1 MNHEY, CDR2 SVGAGI. The CDR3 reads CASSYSQGSYEQYF. CDR3 bases: TGTGCCAGCAGTTACTCTCAGGGTTCCTACGAGCAGTACTTC.

This clonotype has just a few counts. This chain uses TRBV12-3 or TRBV12-4 with TRBJ1-6; D is ambiguous. The CDR3 has 12 amino acids. V was shortened by 1 base and J by 7 bases, with 2 bases between the two germline ends. CDR3 DNA sequence: TGTGCCAGCAGTTTAGTGAATTCACCCCTCCACTTT. It encodes CASSLVNSPLHF.

This chain uses TRBV5-1 with TRBJ1-5, with D possibly TRBD1 on 5 matching bases. The V gene's germline CDR1 is SGHRS and CDR2 YFSETQ. V was cut by 0 bases and J by 6 bases, with 13 bases left in between. The CDR3 covers 15 residues. This CDR3 reads CASSLEGNPAQPQHF. CDR3 in DNA: TGCGCCAGCAGCTTGGAGGGGAACCCCGCTCAGCCCCAGCATTTT.

The chain recombines TRBV6-4 with TRBJ2-7; D remains ambiguous. V lost 2 bases and J lost 2, with 16 bases in between. This CDR3 is built from 16 residues. Germline V gives CDR1 MRHNA, CDR2 SNTAGT. The CDR3 DNA reads TGTGCCAGCAGTGACATTAAGGGTTTTCGAGCCTACGAGCAGTACTTC. This gives the protein CASSDIKGFRAYEQYF.

DNA for the CDR3: TGTGCCAGCAGTTATCGGCCAGCAACGAAGAACACCGGGGAGCTGTTTTTT. Translating it yields CASSYRPATKNTGELFF. The chain couples TRBV6-5 to TRBJ2-2, with D unresolved. The ends were cut back, 3 bases at V and 1 base at J, with 15 bases in the middle. Germline V gene data show CDR1 as MNHEY and CDR2 as SVGAGI. The CDR3 extends over 17 amino acids.

CDR3 in amino acids: CASSTGGTDNEQFF. CDR3 coding DNA: TGTGCCAGCAGTACAGGGGGCACGGACAATGAGCAGTTCTTC. V usage is TRBV6-1 and J usage is TRBJ2-1; 9 bases fit TRBD1. V was clipped by 5 bases and J by 5 bases; unmatched bases: 4. Germline V gives CDR1 MNHNS, CDR2 SASEGT. This CDR3 is 14 amino acids long.

The rearrangement joins TRBV5-6 to TRBJ1-5; maybe TRBD1 (5 bases). The CDR3 runs to 16 residues. V gave up 3 bases and J gave up 2 bases, with 15 bases separating them. The germline V gene encodes CDR1 SGHDT and CDR2 YYEEEE. The CDR3 DNA follows: TGTGCCAGCAGCTGGGGGGGGAGGGGAGGCAATCAGCCCCAGCATTTT. Translated, it gives CASSWGGRGGNQPQHF.

The genes are TRBV7-9 and TRBJ2-1, with D possibly matching TRBD2 (7 bases). V was pared by 5 bases and J by 6 bases, with 14 bases between. The CDR3 contains 14 residues. CDR1 is SEHNR, CDR2 FQNEAQ, per germline (reference sequence). The CDR3 sequence: CASSRGGSPNEQFF. CDR3 bases: TGTGCCAGCAGCCGCGGGGGCAGTCCCAATGAGCAGTTCTTC.

The chain joins TRBV5-4 to TRBJ1-1, with D unclear. Germline loops: CDR1 SGHNT, CDR2 YYREEE (reference sequence). There are 13 residues in the CDR3. The germline V and J ends were trimmed by 4 bases and 4 bases, with 11 bases remaining between them. CDR3 nucleotides: TGTGCCAGCAGCAAGAATCCGGGCACTGAAGCTTTCTTT. This codes for CASSKNPGTEAFF.

This chain joins TRBV20-1 and TRBJ2-1; 8 bases align to TRBD2. The CDR3 is 12 residues long. Per the germline V gene, CDR1 is DFQATT and CDR2 is SNEGSKA (reference sequence). The J segment lost 13 bases and the V segment lost 0 bases, leaving 5 bases of the junction unmatched. CDR3 sequence: CSARDWGLGQFF. The CDR3 DNA sequence: TGCAGTGCTAGAGATTGGGGACTAGGTCAGTTCTTC.

This clonotype was observed a single time. The V call is TRBV30, the J call TRBJ1-1; no clear D gene. CDR1 GTSNPN and CDR2 SVGIG come from the germline V gene (reference sequence). Trimming removed 2 bases from V and 1 base from J, with 8 bases in between. The CDR3 contains 13 residues. The CDR3 DNA follows: TGTGCCTGGAGTTGGATGCGGAACACTGAAGCTTTCTTT. Translation: CAWSWMRNTEAFF.

The chain has TRBV13 and TRBJ2-7, with 9 bases matching TRBD1. The CDR3 contains 15 residues. Germline V gene data show CDR1 as PRHDT and CDR2 as FYEKMQ (reference sequence). The V segment lost 3 bases and the J segment 3 bases; nucleotides outside the gene matches: 6. The chain's CDR3 is CASSFGGDRDYEQYF. The CDR3 DNA follows: TGTGCCAGCAGCTTTGGAGGGGACAGGGACTACGAGCAGTACTTC.

The chain is built from TRBV3-1 and TRBJ2-3, with D perhaps matching TRBD2 (6 bases). Trimming stripped 1 base from V and 4 bases from J, with 18 bases between. Germline V gene data show CDR1 as LGHDT and CDR2 as YNNKEL (reference sequence). This CDR3 has 17 residues. In nucleotides, the CDR3 is TGTGCCAGCAGCCAAGGTATTTGGCGGGGAAACTCAGATACGCAGTATTTT. Translated: CASSQGIWRGNSDTQYF.